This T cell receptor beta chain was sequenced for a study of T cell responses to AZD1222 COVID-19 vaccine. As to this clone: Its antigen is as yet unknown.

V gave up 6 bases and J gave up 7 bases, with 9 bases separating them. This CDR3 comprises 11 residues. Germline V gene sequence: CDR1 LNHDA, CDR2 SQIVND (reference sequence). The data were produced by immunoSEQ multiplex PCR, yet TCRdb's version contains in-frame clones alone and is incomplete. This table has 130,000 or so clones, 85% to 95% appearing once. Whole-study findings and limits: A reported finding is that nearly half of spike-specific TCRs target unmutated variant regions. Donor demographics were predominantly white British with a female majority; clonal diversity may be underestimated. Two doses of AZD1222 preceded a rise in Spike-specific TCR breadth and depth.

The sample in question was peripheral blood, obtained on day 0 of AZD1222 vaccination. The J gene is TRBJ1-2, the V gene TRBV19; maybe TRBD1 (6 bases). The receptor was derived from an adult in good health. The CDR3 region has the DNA TGTGCCAGTAGCTGGGGGCTTGGCTACACCTTC. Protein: CASSWGLGYTF.